These 5 T cell receptor beta chains share one sample of origin, sequenced in a study of blood T cell repertoires in COVID-19. Libraries were prepared by immunoSEQ multiplex PCR; TCRdb keeps only in-frame clonotypes and omits some of them. The table lists about 220,000 clones, around four fifths of them singletons. Specimen: peripheral blood. Receptor source: a woman in her seventies with COVID-19, enrolled during active disease.

In this sample, this clone turned up a few times. V and J are TRBV5-6 and TRBJ2-7, with D maybe TRBD2 (5 bases). The germline V gene has CDR1 SGHDT and CDR2 YYEEEE. The CDR3 loop spans 11 amino acids. The V end lost 4 bases, the J end lost 7 bases, and 9 bases lay between the germline ends. The CDR3 DNA follows: TGTGCCAGCAGCGCCAGAGGGGAGCAGTACTTC. Amino acid sequence: CASSARGEQYF.

The chain uses TRBV10-3 and TRBJ2-7, with 12 positions matching TRBD2. Germline lookup yields CDR1 ENHRY and CDR2 SYGVKD. The CDR3 loop spans 14 amino acids. Trimming cost V 4 bases and J 2 bases; bases outside gene matches: 0. DNA for the CDR3: TGTGCCATCAGTGGGACTAGCGGGGCCTACGAGCAGTACTTC. It is translated as CAISGTSGAYEQYF.

J is TRBJ2-2 and V is TRBV14; 11 bases map to TRBD2. V lost 4 bases and J lost 4; bases outside the gene matches: 2. Germline V lookup: CDR1 SGHDN, CDR2 FVKESK. The CDR3 is 15 amino acids. CDR3 sequence: CASSRSGRVTGELFF. CDR3 sequence (DNA): TGTGCCAGCAGCCGTAGCGGGAGGGTCACCGGGGAGCTGTTTTTT.

The chain combines TRBV18 with TRBJ2-1; TRBD1 matches at 8 bases. Losses at the gene ends were 3 bases for V and 3 bases for J; bases not matched to a gene: 4. The CDR3 covers 15 residues. Germline values: CDR1 KGHSH, CDR2 LQKENI. CDR3 loop: CASSPGQVNYNEQFF. DNA of the CDR3: TGTGCCAGCTCACCGGGACAGGTAAACTACAATGAGCAGTTCTTC.

CDR3 in DNA: TGTGCCAGCAGTTACCCCCGGGGGGACGAAAAACTGTTTTTT. Its translation: CASSYPRGDEKLFF. The genes are TRBV6-6 and TRBJ1-4; tentative D call: TRBD1 (5 bases). This CDR3 has 14 residues. Trimming took 2 bases from V and 8 from J, leaving 12 bases between them. CDR1 MNHNY and CDR2 SVGAGI come from the germline V gene (reference sequence).